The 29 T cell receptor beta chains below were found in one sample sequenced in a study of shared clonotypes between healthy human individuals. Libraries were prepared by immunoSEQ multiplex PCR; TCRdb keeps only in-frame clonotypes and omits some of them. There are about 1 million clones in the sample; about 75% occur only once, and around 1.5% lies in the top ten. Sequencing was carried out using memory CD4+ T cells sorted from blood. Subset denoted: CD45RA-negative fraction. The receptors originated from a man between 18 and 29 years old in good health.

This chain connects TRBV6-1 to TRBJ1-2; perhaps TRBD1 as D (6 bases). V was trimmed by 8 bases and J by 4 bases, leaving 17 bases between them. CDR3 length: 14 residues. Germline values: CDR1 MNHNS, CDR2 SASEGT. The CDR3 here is CASARTGQVYGYTF. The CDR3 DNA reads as TGTGCCAGCGCAAGAACGGGACAAGTCTATGGCTACACCTTC.

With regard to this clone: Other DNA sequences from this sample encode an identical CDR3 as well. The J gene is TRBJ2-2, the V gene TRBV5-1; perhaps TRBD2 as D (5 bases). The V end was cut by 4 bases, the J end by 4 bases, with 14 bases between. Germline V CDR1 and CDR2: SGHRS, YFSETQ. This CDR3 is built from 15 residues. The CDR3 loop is CASSLRTGGTGELFF. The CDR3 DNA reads TGCGCCAGCAGCCTTAGGACTGGAGGCACCGGGGAGCTGTTTTTT.

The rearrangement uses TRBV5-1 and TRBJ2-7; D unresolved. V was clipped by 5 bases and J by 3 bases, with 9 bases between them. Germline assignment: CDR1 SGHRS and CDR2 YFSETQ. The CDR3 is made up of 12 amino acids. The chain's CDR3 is CASSNWDYEQYF. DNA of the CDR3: TGCGCCAGCAGTAACTGGGACTACGAGCAGTACTTC.

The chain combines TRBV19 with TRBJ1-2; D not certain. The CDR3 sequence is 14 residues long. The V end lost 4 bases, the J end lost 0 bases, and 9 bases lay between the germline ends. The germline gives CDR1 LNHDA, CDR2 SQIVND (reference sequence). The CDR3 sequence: CASSTPGANYGYTF. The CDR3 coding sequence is TGTGCCAGTAGTACCCCCGGGGCTAACTATGGCTACACCTTC.

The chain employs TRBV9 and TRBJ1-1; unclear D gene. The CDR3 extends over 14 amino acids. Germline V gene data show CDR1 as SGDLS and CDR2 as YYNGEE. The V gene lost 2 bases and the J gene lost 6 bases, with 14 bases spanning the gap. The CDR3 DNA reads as TGTGCCAGCAGCGTTCGAGACCGCAACCCTGAAGCTTTCTTT. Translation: CASSVRDRNPEAFF.

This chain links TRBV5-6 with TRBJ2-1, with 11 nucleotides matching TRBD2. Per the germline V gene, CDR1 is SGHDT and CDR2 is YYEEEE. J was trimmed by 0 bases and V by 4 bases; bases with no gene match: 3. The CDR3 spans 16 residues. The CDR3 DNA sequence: TGTGCCAGCAGCCAGACTAGCGGGATCTCCTACAATGAGCAGTTCTTC. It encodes CASSQTSGISYNEQFF. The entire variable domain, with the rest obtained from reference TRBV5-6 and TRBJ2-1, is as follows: DAGVTQSPTHLIKTRGQQVTLRCSPKSGHDTVSWYQQALGQGPQFIFQYYEEEERQRGNFPDRFSGHQFPNYSSELNVNALLLGDSALYLCASSQTSGISYNEQFFGPGTRLTVL.

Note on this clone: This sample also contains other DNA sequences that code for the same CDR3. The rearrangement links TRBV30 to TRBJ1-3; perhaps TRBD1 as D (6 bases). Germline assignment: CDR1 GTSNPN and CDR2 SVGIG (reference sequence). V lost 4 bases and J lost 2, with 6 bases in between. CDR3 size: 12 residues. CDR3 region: CAWKGAGNTIYF. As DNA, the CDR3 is TGTGCCTGGAAGGGGGCTGGAAACACCATATATTTT.

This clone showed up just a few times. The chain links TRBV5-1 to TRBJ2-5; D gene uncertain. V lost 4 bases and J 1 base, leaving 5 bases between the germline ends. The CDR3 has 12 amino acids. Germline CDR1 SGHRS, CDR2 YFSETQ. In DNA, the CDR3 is TGCGCCAGCAGCGGAACCCAAGAGACCCAGTACTTC. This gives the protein CASSGTQETQYF.

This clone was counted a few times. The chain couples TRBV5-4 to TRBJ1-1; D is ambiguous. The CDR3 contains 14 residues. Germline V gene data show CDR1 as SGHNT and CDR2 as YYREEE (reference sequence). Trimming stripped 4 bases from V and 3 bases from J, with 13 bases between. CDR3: CASSPRVEDTEAFF. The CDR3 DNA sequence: TGTGCCAGCAGCCCCCGAGTGGAGGACACTGAAGCTTTCTTT.

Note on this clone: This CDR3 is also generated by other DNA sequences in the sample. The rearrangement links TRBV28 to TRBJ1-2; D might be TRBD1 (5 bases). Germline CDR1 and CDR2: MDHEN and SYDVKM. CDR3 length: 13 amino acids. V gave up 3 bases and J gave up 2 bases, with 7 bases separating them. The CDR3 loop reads CASSLGLNYGYTF. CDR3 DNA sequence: TGTGCCAGCAGTTTGGGACTGAACTATGGCTACACCTTC.

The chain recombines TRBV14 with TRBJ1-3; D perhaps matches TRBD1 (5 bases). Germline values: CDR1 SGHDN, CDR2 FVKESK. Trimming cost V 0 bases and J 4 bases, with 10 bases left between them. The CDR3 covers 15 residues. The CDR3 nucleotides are TGTGCCAGCAGCCAAGAGGCGGGGGTCGGAAACACCATATATTTT. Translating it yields CASSQEAGVGNTIYF.

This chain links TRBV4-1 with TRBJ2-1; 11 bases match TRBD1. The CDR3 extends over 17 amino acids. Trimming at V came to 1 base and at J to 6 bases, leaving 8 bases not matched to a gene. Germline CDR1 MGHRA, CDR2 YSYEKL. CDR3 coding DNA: TGCGCCAGCAGCCAAGTCACCGGGACAGGGGGTAGCAATGAGCAGTTCTTC. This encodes CASSQVTGTGGSNEQFF.

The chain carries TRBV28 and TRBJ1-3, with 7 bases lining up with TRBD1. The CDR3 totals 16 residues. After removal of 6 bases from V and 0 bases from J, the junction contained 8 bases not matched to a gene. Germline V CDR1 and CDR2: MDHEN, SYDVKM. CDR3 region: CASRLDRATSGNTIYF. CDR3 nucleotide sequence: TGTGCCAGCAGACTTGACAGGGCGACCTCTGGAAACACCATATATTTT.

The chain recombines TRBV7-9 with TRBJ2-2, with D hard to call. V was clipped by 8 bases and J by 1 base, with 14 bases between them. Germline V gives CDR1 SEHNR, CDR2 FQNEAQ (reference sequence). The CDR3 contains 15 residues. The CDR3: CASGRPGLNTGELFF. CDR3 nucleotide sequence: TGTGCCAGCGGACGTCCAGGCTTGAACACCGGGGAGCTGTTTTTT.

The CDR3 sequence is CASSLAGRTDSPLHF. CDR3 bases: TGTGCCAGCAGCTTGGCCGGACGGACGGATTCACCCCTCCACTTT. The chain combines TRBV7-8 with TRBJ1-6; D gene unclear. CDR1 and CDR2 (germline): SGHVS, FQNEAQ. The CDR3 runs 15 residues. The V end was cut by 3 bases, the J end by 8 bases, with 14 bases between.

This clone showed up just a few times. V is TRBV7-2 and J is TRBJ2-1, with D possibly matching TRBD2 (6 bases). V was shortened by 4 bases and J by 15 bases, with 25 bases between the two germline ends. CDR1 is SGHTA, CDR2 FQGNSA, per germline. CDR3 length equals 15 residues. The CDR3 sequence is CASSSDRGSGNRRFF. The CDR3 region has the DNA TGTGCCAGCAGCTCAGACCGGGGGAGCGGTAACAGGAGGTTCTTC.

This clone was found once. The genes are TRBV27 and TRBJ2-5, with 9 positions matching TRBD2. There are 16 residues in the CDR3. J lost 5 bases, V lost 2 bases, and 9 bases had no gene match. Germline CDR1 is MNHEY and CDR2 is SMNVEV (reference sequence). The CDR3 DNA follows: TGTGCCAGCAGTTTAGGCGGGGGGGCCATTGGGGAGACCCAGTACTTC. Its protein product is CASSLGGGAIGETQYF.

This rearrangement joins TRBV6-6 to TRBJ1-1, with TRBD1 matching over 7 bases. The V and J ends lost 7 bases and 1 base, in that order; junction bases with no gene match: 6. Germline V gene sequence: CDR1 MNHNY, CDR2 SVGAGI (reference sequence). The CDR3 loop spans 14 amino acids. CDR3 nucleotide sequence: TGTGCCAGCACATACGACAGGGCGAACACTGAAGCTTTCTTT. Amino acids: CASTYDRANTEAFF.

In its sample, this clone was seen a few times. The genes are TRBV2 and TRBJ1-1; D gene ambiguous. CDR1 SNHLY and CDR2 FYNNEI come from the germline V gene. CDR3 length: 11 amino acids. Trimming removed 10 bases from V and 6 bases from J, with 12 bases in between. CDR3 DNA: TGTGCCACCAAAGGAGGGCCTGAAGCTTTCTTT. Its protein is CATKGGPEAFF.

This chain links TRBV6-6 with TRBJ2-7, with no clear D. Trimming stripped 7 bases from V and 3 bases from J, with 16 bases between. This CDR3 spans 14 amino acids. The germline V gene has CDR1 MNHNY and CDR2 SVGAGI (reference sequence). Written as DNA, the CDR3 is TGTGCCAGCACCTCGACTCTACTTAACTACGAGCAGTACTTC. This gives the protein CASTSTLLNYEQYF.

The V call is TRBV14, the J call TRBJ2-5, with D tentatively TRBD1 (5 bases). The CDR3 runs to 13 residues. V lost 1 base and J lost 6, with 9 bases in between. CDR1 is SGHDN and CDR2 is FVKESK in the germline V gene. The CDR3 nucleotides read TGTGCCAGCAGCCAAGTAGGGGTACAGACCCAGTACTTC. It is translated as CASSQVGVQTQYF.

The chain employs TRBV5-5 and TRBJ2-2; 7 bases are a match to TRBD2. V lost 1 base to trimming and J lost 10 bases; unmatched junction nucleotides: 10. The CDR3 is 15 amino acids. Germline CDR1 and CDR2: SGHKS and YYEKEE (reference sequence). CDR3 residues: CASSLRLAANLELFF. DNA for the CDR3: TGTGCCAGCAGCTTGCGGCTAGCGGCTAATTTGGAGCTGTTTTTT.

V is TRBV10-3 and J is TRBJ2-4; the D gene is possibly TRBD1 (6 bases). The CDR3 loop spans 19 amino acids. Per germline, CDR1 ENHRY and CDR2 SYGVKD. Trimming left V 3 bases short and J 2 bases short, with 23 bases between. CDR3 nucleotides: TGTGCCATCAGTGAATTTACTCCTCCGTACAGGGAAACCAAAAACATTCAGTACTTC. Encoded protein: CAISEFTPPYRETKNIQYF.

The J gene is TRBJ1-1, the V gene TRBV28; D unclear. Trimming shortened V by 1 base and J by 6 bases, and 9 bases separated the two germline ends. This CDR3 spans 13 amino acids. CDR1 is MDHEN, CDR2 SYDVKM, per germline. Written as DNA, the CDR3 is TGTGCCAGCAGTTTATCCTTATGGTCTGAAGCTTTCTTT. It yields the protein CASSLSLWSEAFF.

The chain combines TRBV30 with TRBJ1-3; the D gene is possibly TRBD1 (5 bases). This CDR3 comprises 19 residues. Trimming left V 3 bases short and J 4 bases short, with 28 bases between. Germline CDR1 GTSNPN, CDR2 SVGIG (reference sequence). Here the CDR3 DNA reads TGTGCCTGGAGGCCCTTGGCAGGGAGAGGATCTGGTAGCGGAAACACCATATATTTT. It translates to CAWRPLAGRGSGSGNTIYF.

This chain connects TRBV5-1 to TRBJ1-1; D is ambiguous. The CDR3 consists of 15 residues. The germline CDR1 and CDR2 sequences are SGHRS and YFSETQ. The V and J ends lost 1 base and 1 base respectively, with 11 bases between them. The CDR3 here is CASSLYDARNTEAFF. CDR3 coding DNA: TGCGCCAGCAGCTTGTACGACGCCAGGAACACTGAAGCTTTCTTT.

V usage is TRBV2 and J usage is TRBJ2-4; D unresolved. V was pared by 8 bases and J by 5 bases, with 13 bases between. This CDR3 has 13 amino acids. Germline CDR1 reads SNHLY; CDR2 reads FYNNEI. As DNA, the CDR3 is TGTGCCAGCCCCCCAGGCGGTGAAAACATTCAGTACTTC. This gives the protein CASPPGGENIQYF.

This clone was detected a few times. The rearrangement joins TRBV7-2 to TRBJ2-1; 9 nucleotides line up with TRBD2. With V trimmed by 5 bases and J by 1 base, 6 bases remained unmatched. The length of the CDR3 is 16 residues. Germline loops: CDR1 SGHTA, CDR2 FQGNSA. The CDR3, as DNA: TGTGCCAGCAGCCCATGGAGCGGGGGGTCCTACAATGAGCAGTTCTTC. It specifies CASSPWSGGSYNEQFF.

The CDR3, as DNA: TGTGCCAGCAGCTTAGTCGGCTTAACAGATACGCAGTATTTT. It yields the protein CASSLVGLTDTQYF. The chain uses TRBV13 and TRBJ2-3, with no clear D. V was trimmed by 1 base and J by 3 bases, leaving 8 bases between them. The CDR3 consists of 14 residues. The germline gives CDR1 PRHDT, CDR2 FYEKMQ (reference sequence).